This paragraph covers one TCR beta chain sequence. What it recognizes is unknown. This entry is derived from a study of graft-versus-host responses after intestinal transplantation. Sequencing was performed with immunoSEQ multiplex PCR; in TCRdb, only in-frame clones are kept and a portion is missing. In the table there are 50,000 to 55,000 clones, roughly 90% of which are singletons. The CDR3 length is 18 residues. Trimming removed 6 bases from V and 3 bases from J; junction bases left unmatched: 9. Germline CDR1 reads WSHSY; CDR2 reads SAAADI. V and J are TRBV10-2 and TRBJ2-2; 14 bases map to TRBD2. This specimen was unstimulated CD4+ T cells sorted from spleen or lymph node cells, taken before transplant. The clonotype originates from a human donor who was the organ donor for an intestinal transplant. The CDR3 spells CASRLGTSGSGDTGELFF. CDR3 sequence (DNA): TGCGCCAGCAGGCTAGGGACTAGCGGGAGCGGGGACACCGGGGAGCTGTTTTTT.